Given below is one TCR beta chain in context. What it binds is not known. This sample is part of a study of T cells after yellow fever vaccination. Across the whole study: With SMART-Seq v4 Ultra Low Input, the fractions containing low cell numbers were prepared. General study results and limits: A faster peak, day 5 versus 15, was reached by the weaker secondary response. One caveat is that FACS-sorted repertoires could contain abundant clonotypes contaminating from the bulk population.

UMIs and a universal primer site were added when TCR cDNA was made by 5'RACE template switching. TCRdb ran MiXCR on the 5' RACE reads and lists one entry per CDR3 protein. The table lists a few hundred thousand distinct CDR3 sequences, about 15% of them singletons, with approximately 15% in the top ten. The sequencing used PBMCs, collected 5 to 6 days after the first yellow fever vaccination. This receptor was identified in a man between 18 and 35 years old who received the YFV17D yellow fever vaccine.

CDR3 amino acids: CASSLVPGQGAEAFF. The CDR3 region has the DNA TGTGCCAGCAGCTTGGTCCCGGGACAGGGGGCTGAAGCTTTCTTT. The rearrangement joins TRBV5-6 to TRBJ1-1; TRBD1 agrees at 11 bases. Germline loops: CDR1 SGHDT, CDR2 YYEEEE. The V and J ends lost 0 bases and 6 bases, in that order; junction bases with no gene match: 4. The CDR3 extends over 15 amino acids.